What follows are 14 T cell receptor beta chains derived from one specimen sequenced in a study of blood T cells in healthy people across ages. Sample-barcoded 5' priming and a J-beta primer mix drove a second PCR of 7 to 11 cycles. TCRdb re-derived calls from the 5' RACE reads in MiXCR, one entry per CDR3 protein. Among under 2 million distinct CDR3 sequences listed, 30% to 35% were seen once. The sample comprised blood. These receptors were taken from a woman in her 30s in good health.

This clonotype was detected a few times. This rearrangement joins TRBV2 to TRBJ1-5; 8 bases line up with TRBD1. Per germline, CDR1 SNHLY and CDR2 FYNNEI. V shed 6 bases, J shed 7 bases, and the junction held 8 bases outside the gene matches. This CDR3 is built from 14 residues. The CDR3 DNA follows: TGTGCCAGCAGCACAAGACAGGGGAGGCAGCCCCAGCATTTT. Amino acids: CASSTRQGRQPQHF.

This rearrangement joins TRBV9 to TRBJ2-5, with D maybe TRBD1 (6 bases). Germline V gene data show CDR1 as SGDLS and CDR2 as YYNGEE. Trimming cost V 3 bases and J 1 base, with 10 bases left between them. The CDR3 has 14 residues. The CDR3 region has the DNA TGTGCCAGCAGCGGGACAGAACTCCAAGAGACCCAGTACTTC. This sequence encodes CASSGTELQETQYF.

This chain links TRBV7-2 with TRBJ2-7, with 10 bases that match TRBD2. Per the germline V gene, CDR1 is SGHTA and CDR2 is FQGNSA. The CDR3 length is 13 residues. V lost 8 bases and J lost 2; bases outside the gene matches: 3. CDR3 in amino acids: CASGLAVTYEQYF. The DNA of the CDR3 is TGTGCCAGCGGACTAGCGGTAACCTACGAGCAGTACTTC.

This sequence joins TRBV5-1 and TRBJ1-2, with D perhaps TRBD1 (6 bases). CDR1 and CDR2 (germline): SGHRS, YFSETQ. V was cut by 4 bases and J by 8 bases, with 21 bases left in between. CDR3 length: 15 residues. The CDR3 region has the DNA TGCGCCAGCAGCCCTGGTGGGGGCGTGGAGGGGGGCTACACCTTC. Residues: CASSPGGGVEGGYTF.

The chain is built from TRBV7-6 and TRBJ2-1; the match to TRBD1 covers 12 bases. V lost 4 bases, J lost 8 bases, and 9 bases stayed unmatched. The CDR3 spans 16 residues. Per the germline V gene, CDR1 is SGHVS and CDR2 is FNYEAQ. The CDR3 DNA reads as TGTGCCAGCAGCTCAGCCGGGACAGGGGGCCATTATGAGCAGTTCTTC. Amino acid sequence: CASSSAGTGGHYEQFF.

This clonotype has a handful of counts. The J gene is TRBJ1-2, the V gene TRBV14; tentative D call: TRBD1 (6 bases). The V end was cut by 3 bases, the J end by 2 bases, with 13 bases between. The germline gives CDR1 SGHDN, CDR2 FVKESK. The CDR3 spans 15 residues. The DNA for the CDR3 is TGTGCCAGCAGCCAGACCGGGACACCAAACTATGGCTACACCTTC. This codes for CASSQTGTPNYGYTF.

The table lists this clonotype with a few counts. The gene calls are TRBV5-1 and TRBJ2-3; tentatively, D is TRBD1 (6 bases). The CDR3 loop spans 16 amino acids. CDR1 and CDR2 from the germline V gene are SGHRS and YFSETQ. Trimming took 3 bases from V and 2 from J, leaving 16 bases between them. The CDR3: CASSYIWDTFTDTQYF. The DNA for the CDR3 is TGCGCCAGCAGCTACATCTGGGACACCTTCACAGATACGCAGTATTTT.

This clonotype came up a few times. V and J are TRBV4-1 and TRBJ1-5, with D maybe TRBD1 (5 bases). Germline values: CDR1 MGHRA, CDR2 YSYEKL. Trimming pared 4 bases from V and 0 bases from J, leaving 16 bases between. The CDR3 contains 17 residues. The CDR3 DNA follows: TGCGCCAGCAGCCCCAGTGGGGCTAAATATAGCAATCAGCCCCAGCATTTT. It codes for CASSPSGAKYSNQPQHF.

The chain joins TRBV3-1 to TRBJ1-1; D remains unclear. V dropped 5 bases and J dropped 1 base, with 11 bases sitting between them. Germline assignment: CDR1 LGHDT and CDR2 YNNKEL (reference sequence). CDR3 length equals 14 residues. The CDR3 loop is CASSFSLGNTEAFF. The CDR3 bases are TGTGCCAGCAGCTTTAGTTTGGGGAACACTGAAGCTTTCTTT.

This sequence joins TRBV7-2 and TRBJ1-1; TRBD1 matches at 8 bases. This CDR3 is 16 amino acids long. Trimming at V came to 0 bases and at J to 6 bases, leaving 9 bases not matched to a gene. Germline V gives CDR1 SGHTA, CDR2 FQGNSA. CDR3 loop: CASSLALDRVSAEAFF. The CDR3 DNA sequence: TGTGCCAGCAGCTTAGCGCTGGACAGGGTATCGGCTGAAGCTTTCTTT.

This clonotype was seen repeatedly, ten times or more. The chain links TRBV20-1 to TRBJ2-7, with 7 bases that match TRBD1. The germline CDR1 and CDR2 sequences are DFQATT and SNEGSKA (reference sequence). CDR3 length: 13 amino acids. V was clipped by 1 base and J by 5 bases; unmatched bases: 5. CDR3 region: CSARVSGTDEQYF. The CDR3 DNA is TGCAGTGCTAGAGTCTCCGGGACAGACGAGCAGTACTTC.

V usage is TRBV7-6 and J usage is TRBJ1-6; tentative D call: TRBD1 (6 bases). Trimming shortened V by 0 bases and J by 7 bases, and 10 bases separated the two germline ends. The germline gives CDR1 SGHVS, CDR2 FNYEAQ. This CDR3 has 15 amino acids. CDR3 sequence (DNA): TGTGCCAGCAGCTTAGCAGGGGGTAGGAATTCACCCCTCCACTTT. The encoded protein is CASSLAGGRNSPLHF.

The sample holds a few counts of this clonotype. This sequence joins TRBV5-4 and TRBJ2-3; 16 nucleotides match TRBD2. Trimming removed 4 bases from V and 3 bases from J; junction bases left unmatched: 5. The CDR3 length is 17 residues. The germline CDR1 and CDR2 sequences are SGHNT and YYREEE (reference sequence). This CDR3 reads CASSAGTSGGATDTQYF. The CDR3 DNA sequence: TGTGCCAGCAGCGCCGGGACTAGCGGGGGGGCAACAGATACGCAGTATTTT. The full variable domain, its missing parts supplied by reference TRBV5-4 and TRBJ2-3, is ETGVTQSPTHLIKTRGQQVTLRCSSQSGHNTVSWYQQALGQGPQFIFQYYREEENGRGNFPPRFSGLQFPNYSSELNVNALELDDSALYLCASSAGTSGGATDTQYFGPGTRLTVL.

V and J are TRBV12-3 or TRBV12-4 and TRBJ2-2; weak D call: TRBD1 (6 bases). Trimming shortened V by 5 bases and J by 6 bases, and 10 bases separated the two germline ends. This CDR3 has 13 amino acids. Here the CDR3 reads CASSPGEPGELFF. The CDR3 DNA is TGTGCCAGCAGTCCAGGGGAGCCCGGGGAGCTGTTTTTT.